This T cell receptor (beta chain) appears in the sequencing data of a study of T cells in Graves' hyperthyroidism and ophthalmopathy. Study-level points and caveats: Most thyroid clonotypes that were expanded above 0.001 also turned up in blood.

There are many counts of this clonotype. Its antigen is undetermined. Regions amplified from RNA transcripts were the TCR beta CDR3 regions. The HTBI primer set drove a first-round RT-PCR of the TCR CDR3. TCRdb processed the multiplex PCR reads anew with MiXCR; each CDR3 protein has one entry. The sample consists of 460,000 or so distinct CDR3 sequences, about 15% of them appearing once. On the basis of clinical symptoms, serum thyroxine and TRAb, thyroid ultrasound and orbital computed tomography, diagnoses were made. This receptor was taken from a woman younger than 30 with Graves' hyperthyroidism. Sequencing input: blood.

The CDR3 DNA follows: TGTGCCAGCAGCTTAGTTGGCCTAGCGGGAGCAGAGACCCAGTACTTC. Translating gives CASSLVGLAGAETQYF. This chain connects TRBV7-9 to TRBJ2-5; 10 positions agree with TRBD2. The CDR3 runs 16 residues. V was clipped by 1 base and J by 4 bases; unmatched bases: 6. The germline V gene encodes CDR1 SEHNR and CDR2 FQNEAQ (reference sequence).